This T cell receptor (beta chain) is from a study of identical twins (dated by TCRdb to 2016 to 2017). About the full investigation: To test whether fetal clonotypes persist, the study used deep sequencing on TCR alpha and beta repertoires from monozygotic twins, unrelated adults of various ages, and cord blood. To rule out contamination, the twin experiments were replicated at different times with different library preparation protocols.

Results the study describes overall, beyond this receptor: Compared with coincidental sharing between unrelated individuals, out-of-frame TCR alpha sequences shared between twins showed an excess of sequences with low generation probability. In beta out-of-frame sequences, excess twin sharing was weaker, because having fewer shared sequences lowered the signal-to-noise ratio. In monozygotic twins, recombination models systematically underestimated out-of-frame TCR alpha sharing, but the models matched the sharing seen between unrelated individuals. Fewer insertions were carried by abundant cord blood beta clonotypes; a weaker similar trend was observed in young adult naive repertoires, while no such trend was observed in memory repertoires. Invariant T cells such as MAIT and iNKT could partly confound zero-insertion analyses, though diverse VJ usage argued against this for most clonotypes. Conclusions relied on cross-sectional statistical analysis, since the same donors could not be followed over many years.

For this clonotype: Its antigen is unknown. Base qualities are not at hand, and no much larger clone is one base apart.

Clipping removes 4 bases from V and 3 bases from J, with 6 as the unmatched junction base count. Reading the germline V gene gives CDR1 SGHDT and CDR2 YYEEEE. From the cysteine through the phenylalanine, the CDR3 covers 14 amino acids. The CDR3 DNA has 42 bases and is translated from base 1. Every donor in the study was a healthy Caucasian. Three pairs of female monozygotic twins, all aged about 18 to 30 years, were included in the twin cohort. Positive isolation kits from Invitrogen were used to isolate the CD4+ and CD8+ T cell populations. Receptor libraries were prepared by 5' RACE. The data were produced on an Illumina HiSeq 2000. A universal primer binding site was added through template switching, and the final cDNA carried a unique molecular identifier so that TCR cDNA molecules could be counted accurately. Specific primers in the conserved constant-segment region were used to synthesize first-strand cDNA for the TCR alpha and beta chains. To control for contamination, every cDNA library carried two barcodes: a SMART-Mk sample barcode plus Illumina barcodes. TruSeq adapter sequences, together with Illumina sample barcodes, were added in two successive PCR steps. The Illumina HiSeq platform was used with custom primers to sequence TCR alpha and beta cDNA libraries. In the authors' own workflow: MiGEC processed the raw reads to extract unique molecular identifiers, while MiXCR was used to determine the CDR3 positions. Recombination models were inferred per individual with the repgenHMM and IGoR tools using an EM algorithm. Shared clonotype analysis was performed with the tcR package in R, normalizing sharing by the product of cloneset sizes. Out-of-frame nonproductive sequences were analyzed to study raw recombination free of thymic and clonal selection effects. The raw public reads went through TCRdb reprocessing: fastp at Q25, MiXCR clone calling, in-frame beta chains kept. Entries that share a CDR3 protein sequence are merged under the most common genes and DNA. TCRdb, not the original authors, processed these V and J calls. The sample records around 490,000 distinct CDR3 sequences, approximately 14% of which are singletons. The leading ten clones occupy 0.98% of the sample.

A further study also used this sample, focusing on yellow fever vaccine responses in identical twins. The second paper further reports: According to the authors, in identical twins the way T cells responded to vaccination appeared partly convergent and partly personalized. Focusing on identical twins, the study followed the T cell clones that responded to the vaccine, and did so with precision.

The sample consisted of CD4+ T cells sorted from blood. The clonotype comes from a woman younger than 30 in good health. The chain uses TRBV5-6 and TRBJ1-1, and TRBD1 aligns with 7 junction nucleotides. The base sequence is TGTGCCAGCAGCCCGACAGGGAGGGACACTGAAGCTTTCTTT. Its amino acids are CASSPTGRDTEAFF.